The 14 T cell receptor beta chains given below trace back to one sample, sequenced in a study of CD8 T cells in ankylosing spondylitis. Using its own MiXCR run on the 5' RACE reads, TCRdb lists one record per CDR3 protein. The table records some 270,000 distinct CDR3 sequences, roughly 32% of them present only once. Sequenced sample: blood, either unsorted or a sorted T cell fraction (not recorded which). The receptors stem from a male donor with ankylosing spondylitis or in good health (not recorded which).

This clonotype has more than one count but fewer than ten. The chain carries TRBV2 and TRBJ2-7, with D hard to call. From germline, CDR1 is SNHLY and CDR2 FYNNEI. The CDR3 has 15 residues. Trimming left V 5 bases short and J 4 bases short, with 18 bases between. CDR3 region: CASSLASGVVYEQYF. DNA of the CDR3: TGTGCCAGCAGTTTGGCAAGTGGGGTTGTTTACGAGCAGTACTTC.

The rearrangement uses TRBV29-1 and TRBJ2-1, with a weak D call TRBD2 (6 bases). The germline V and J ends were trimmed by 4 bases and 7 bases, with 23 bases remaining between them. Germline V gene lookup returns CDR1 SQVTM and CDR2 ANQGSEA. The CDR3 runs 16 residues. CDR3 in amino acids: CSVGPRGTGPVNEQFF. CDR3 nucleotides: TGCAGCGTTGGCCCCCGCGGGACCGGGCCCGTAAATGAGCAGTTCTTC.

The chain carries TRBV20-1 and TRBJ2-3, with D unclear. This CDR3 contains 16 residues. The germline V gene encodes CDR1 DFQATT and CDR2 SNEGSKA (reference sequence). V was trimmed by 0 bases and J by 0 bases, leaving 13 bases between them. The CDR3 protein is CSARDLYETSTDTQYF. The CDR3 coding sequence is TGCAGTGCTAGAGATCTGTATGAAACTAGCACAGATACGCAGTATTTT.

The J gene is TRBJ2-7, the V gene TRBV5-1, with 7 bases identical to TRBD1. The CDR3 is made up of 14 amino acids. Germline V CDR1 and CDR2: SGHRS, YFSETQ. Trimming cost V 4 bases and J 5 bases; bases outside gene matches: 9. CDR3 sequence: CASSPAGTDHEQYF. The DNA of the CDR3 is TGCGCCAGCAGCCCGGCCGGGACAGACCACGAGCAGTACTTC.

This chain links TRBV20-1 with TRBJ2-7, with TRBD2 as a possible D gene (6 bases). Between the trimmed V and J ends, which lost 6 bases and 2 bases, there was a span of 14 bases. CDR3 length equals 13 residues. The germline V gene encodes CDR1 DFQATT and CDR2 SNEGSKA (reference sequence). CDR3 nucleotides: TGCAGTGCCCCCCCCTGGGGGGCCTACGAGCAGTACTTC. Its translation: CSAPPWGAYEQYF.

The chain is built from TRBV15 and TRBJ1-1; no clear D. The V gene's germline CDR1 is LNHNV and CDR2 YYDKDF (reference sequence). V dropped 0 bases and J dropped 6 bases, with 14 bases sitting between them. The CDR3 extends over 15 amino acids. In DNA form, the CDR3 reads TGTGCCACCAGCAGAGATCGGATTTTGACCGCTGAAGCTTTCTTT. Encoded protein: CATSRDRILTAEAFF.

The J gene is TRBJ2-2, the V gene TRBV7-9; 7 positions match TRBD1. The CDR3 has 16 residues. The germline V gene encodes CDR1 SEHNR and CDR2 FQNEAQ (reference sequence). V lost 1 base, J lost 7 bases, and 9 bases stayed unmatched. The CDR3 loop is CASSLVRGREDGELFF. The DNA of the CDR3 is TGTGCCAGCAGCTTAGTGAGGGGGCGTGAAGACGGGGAGCTGTTTTTT.

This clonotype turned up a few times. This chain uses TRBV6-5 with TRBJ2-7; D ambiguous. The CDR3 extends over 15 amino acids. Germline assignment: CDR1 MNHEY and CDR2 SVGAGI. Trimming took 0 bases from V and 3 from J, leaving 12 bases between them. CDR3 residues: CASSYSVGSFYEQYF. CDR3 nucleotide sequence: TGTGCCAGCAGTTACTCGGTGGGGTCGTTCTACGAGCAGTACTTC.

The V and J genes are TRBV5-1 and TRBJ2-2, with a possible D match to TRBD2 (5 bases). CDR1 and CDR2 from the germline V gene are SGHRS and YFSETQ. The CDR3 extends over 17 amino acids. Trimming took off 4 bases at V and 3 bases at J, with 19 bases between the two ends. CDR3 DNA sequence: TGCGCCAGCAGCGCCCTTATTCTAAGCGGAGACACCGGGGAGCTGTTTTTT. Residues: CASSALILSGDTGELFF. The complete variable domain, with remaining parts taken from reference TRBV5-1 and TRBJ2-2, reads KAGVTQTPRYLIKTRGQQVTLSCSPISGHRSVSWYQQTPGQGLQFLFEYFSETQRNKGNFPGRFSGRQFSNSRSEMNVSTLELGDSALYLCASSALILSGDTGELFFGEGSRLTVL.

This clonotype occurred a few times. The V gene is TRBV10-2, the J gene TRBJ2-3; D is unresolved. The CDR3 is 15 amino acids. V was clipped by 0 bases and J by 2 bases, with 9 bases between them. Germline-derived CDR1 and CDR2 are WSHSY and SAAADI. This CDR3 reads CASSESVQHTDTQYF. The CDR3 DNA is TGCGCCAGCAGTGAGTCGGTACAACACACAGATACGCAGTATTTT.

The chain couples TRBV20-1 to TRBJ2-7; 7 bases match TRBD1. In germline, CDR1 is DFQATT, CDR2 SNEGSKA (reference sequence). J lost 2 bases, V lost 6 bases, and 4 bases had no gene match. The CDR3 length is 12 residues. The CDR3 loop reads CSAGQRTYEQYF. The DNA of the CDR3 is TGCAGTGCGGGACAGAGGACCTACGAGCAGTACTTC.

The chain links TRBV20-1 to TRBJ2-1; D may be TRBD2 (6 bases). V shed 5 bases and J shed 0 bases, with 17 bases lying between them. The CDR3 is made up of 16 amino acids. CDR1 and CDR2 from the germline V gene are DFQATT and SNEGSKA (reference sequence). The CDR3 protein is CSAPLKRGSSYNEQFF. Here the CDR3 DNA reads TGCAGTGCTCCCTTAAAACGGGGGAGCTCCTACAATGAGCAGTTCTTC.

CDR3 residues: CASSYGIGTRVPYNEQFF. Written as DNA, the CDR3 is TGTGCCAGCAGTTACGGCATTGGGACTCGTGTCCCCTACAATGAGCAGTTCTTC. The genes are TRBV6-5 and TRBJ2-1; D may be TRBD2 (6 bases). CDR3 length: 18 residues. The germline CDR1 and CDR2 sequences are MNHEY and SVGAGI. Deletions cut 2 bases from V and 2 bases from J, with 19 bases between.

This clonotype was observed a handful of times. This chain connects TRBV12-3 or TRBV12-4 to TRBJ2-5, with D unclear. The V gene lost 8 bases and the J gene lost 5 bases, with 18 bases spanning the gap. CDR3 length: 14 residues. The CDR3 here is CASAPKPLSETQYF. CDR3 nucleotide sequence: TGTGCCAGCGCCCCCAAGCCGCTGAGTGAGACCCAGTACTTC.